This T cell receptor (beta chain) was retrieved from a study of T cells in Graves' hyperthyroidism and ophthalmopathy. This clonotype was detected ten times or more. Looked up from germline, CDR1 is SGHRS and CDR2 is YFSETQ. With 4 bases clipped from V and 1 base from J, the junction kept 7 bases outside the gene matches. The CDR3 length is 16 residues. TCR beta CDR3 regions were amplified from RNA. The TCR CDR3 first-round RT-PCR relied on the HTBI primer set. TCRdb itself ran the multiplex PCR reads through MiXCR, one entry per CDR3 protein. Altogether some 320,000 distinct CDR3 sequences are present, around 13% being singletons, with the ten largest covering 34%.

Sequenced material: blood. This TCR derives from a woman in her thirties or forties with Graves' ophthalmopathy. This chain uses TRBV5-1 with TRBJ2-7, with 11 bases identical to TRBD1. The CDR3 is CASSPDRGLYSYEQYF. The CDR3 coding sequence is TGCGCCAGCAGCCCGGACAGGGGGCTGTATTCCTACGAGCAGTACTTC.